These 8 T cell receptor beta chains came from one sample sequenced in a study of blood T cell repertoires in COVID-19. Repertoires were generated with immunoSEQ multiplex PCR, while TCRdb's copy carries only in-frame clones and drops some. The sample shows about 500,000 clones, 75% to 90% of them seen only once. The sample comprised peripheral blood. The receptors were sampled from a man aged 18 to 29 with COVID-19, enrolled during active disease.

V is TRBV28 and J is TRBJ2-7; D perhaps matches TRBD1 (6 bases). V shed 5 bases and J shed 1 base, with 9 bases lying between them. Germline loops: CDR1 MDHEN, CDR2 SYDVKM. CDR3 length: 13 amino acids. In DNA form, the CDR3 reads TGTGCCAGCAGTATGGGGACATCCTACGAGCAGTACTTC. It translates to CASSMGTSYEQYF.

The chain has TRBV6-7 and TRBJ2-7, with a weak D call TRBD1 (6 bases). TRBV6-7 is labeled an ORF, and its function is uncertain. V was shortened by 6 bases and J by 2 bases, with 11 bases between the two germline ends. CDR3 size: 13 residues. CDR3 nucleotide sequence: TGTGCCAGCAGAAGTGGGGGCACCTACGAGCAGTACTTC. As protein: CASRSGGTYEQYF.

V is TRBV28 and J is TRBJ2-7; 7 positions agree with TRBD1. CDR1 MDHEN and CDR2 SYDVKM come from the germline V gene. The CDR3 sequence is 14 residues long. Trimming at V came to 8 bases and at J to 6 bases, leaving 13 bases not matched to a gene. This chain's CDR3 is CASYRQGRRGEQYF. CDR3 in DNA: TGTGCCAGCTACCGACAGGGCAGGCGAGGCGAGCAGTACTTC.

The gene calls are TRBV11-3 and TRBJ2-7; no firm D call. Trimming stripped 0 bases from V and 4 bases from J, with 4 bases between. Per germline, CDR1 SGHNT and CDR2 YENEEA. This CDR3 contains 12 residues. The CDR3 coding sequence is TGTGCCAGCAGCTTAGATCGGTACGAGCAGTACTTC. Protein sequence: CASSLDRYEQYF. The full variable domain, with the rest looked up from reference TRBV11-3 and TRBJ2-7, is EAGVVQSPRYKIIEKKQPVAFWCNPISGHNTLYWYLQNLGQGPELLIRYENEEAVDDSQLPKDRFSAERLKGVDSTLKIQPAELGDSAVYLCASSLDRYEQYFGPGTRLTVT.

This sequence joins TRBV7-8 and TRBJ1-1; 8 bases match TRBD1. V was pared by 1 base and J by 4 bases, with 8 bases of the junction left unmatched. Germline values: CDR1 SGHVS, CDR2 FQNEAQ. The CDR3 has 16 amino acids. CDR3 in amino acids: CASSLGGTGRSTEAFF. CDR3 sequence (DNA): TGTGCCAGCAGCTTAGGAGGGACAGGCCGGAGCACTGAAGCTTTCTTT.

This clone was observed a single time. The V and J genes are TRBV5-4 and TRBJ2-3; D might be TRBD2 (6 bases). Germline V gene lookup returns CDR1 SGHNT and CDR2 YYREEE (reference sequence). This CDR3 contains 16 residues. The V end lost 4 bases, the J end lost 0 bases, and 15 bases lay between the germline ends. This CDR3 is CASSVRRGRSTDTQYF. Written as DNA, the CDR3 is TGTGCCAGCAGCGTGCGGCGGGGTCGGAGCACAGATACGCAGTATTTT.

This rearrangement joins TRBV10-2 to TRBJ2-1; D gene unclear. CDR3 length: 12 amino acids. With 7 bases removed from V and 6 bases from J, the gap between germline ends came to 10 bases. Per germline, CDR1 WSHSY and CDR2 SAAADI. The DNA for the CDR3 is TGCGCCAGCATGGGCCTCTCCAATGAGCAGTTCTTC. This codes for CASMGLSNEQFF.

The chain uses TRBV5-1 and TRBJ1-1; D unclear. The CDR3 runs to 16 residues. V was clipped by 0 bases and J by 0 bases, with 12 bases between them. Germline V lookup: CDR1 SGHRS, CDR2 YFSETQ. The CDR3 DNA reads as TGCGCCAGCAGCTTGGCTCCCCTCACATTGAACACTGAAGCTTTCTTT. Amino acids: CASSLAPLTLNTEAFF.